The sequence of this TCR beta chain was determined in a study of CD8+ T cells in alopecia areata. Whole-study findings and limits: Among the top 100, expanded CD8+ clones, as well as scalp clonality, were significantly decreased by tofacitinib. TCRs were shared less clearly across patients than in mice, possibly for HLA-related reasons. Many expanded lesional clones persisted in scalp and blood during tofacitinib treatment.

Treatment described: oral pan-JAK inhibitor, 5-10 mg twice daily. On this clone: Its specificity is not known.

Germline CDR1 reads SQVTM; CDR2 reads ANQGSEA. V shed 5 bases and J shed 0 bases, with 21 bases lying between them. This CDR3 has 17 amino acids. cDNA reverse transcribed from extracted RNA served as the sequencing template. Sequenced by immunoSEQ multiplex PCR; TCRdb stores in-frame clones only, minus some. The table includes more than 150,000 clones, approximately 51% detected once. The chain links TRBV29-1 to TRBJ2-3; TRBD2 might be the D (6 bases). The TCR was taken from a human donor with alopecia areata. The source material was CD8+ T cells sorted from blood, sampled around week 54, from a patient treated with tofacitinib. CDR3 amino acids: CSVLLDLTSRSTDTQYF. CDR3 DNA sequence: TGCAGCGTTCTTTTAGACTTAACTAGCAGGAGCACAGATACGCAGTATTTT.